This TCR beta chain was recorded in a study of somatic mutations in cytotoxic T cells in rheumatoid arthritis. About the study: Patients gave 30 ml EDTA peripheral blood immediately after diagnosis, prior to starting treatment. The authors flow-sorted some V beta antibody-stained T-cell populations at nearly 100% purity, including V beta1+ cells that they sequenced for TCRB. Study conclusions and caveats: It was in rheumatoid arthritis patients, but not in healthy controls, that CD8+ clonality increased with age.

TCRdb's table, derived via immunoSEQ multiplex PCR, lists solely in-frame clones and lacks some. The table records under 5,000 clones, about 88% of them present only once. In the case of this clone: The antigen is not known.

Positive magnetic bead selection was used to isolate CD4+ and CD8+ cells; purity was checked by flow cytometry. This sequence originates from a woman aged 45-65 years with rheumatoid arthritis. Material for sequencing was CD8+ T cells sorted from blood.

This CDR3 is CASSDLQGGGVSYNEQFF. The DNA for the CDR3 is TGTGCCAGCAGTGACCTGCAAGGTGGGGGGGTCTCCTACAATGAGCAGTTCTTC. V usage is TRBV25-1 and J usage is TRBJ2-1; 7 bases are shared with TRBD2. V gave up 3 bases and J gave up 0 bases; unmatched junction bases: 11. This CDR3 has 18 residues. The germline V gene has CDR1 MGHDK and CDR2 SYGVNS.